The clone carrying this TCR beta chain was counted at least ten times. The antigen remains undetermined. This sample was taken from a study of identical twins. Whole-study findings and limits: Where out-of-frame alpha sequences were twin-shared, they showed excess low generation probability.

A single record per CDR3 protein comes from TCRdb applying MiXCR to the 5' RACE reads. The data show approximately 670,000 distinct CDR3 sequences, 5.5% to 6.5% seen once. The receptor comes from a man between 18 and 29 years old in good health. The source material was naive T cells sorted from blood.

The CDR3, as DNA: TGTGCCACCAGTGATTTAGCCAGGGTCGGCACCGGGGAGCTGTTTTTT. It encodes CATSDLARVGTGELFF. V gene TRBV24-1 combines with J gene TRBJ2-2, with D possibly being TRBD1 (5 bases). The CDR3 extends over 16 amino acids. Germline CDR1 is KGHDR and CDR2 is SFDVKD. V lost 1 base to trimming and J lost 4 bases, with 12 bases between them.